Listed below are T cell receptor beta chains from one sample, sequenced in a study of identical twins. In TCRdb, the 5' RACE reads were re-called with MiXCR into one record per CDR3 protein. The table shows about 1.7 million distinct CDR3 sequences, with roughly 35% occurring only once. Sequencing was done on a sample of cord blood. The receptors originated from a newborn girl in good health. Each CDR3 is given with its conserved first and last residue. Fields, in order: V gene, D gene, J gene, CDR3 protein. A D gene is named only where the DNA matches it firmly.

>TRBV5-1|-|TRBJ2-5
CASSLTGRSKETQYF
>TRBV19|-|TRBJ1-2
CASSIIKADSINYGYTF
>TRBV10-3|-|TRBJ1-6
CAISDIQAYNSPLHF
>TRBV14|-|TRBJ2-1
CASSQRLAFLGHNEQFF
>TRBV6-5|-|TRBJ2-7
CASSGIPPYEQYF
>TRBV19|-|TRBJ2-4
CASSAVGSGRGKNIQYF
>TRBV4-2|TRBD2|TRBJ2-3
CASSQVAGEVDTQYF
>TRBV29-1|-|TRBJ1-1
CSGGQTNTEAFF
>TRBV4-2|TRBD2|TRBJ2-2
CASSQGAGDTGELFF
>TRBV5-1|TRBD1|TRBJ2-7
CASSSTGTGKAEQYF
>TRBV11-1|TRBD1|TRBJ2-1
CASSRTDRVLYNEQFF
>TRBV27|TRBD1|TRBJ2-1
CASSPGTGGKTQFF
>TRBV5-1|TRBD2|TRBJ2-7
CASSPPVSGPYEQYF
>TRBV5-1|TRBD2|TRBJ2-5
CASSPGLAAQETQYF
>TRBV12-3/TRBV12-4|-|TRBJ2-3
CASSLHFNTDTQYF
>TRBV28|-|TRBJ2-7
CASTTTGIYEQYF
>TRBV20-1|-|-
CSASRGNLAGYNEQYF
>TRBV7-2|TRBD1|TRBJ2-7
CASRWDRGRYEQYF
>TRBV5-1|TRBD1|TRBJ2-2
CASSGRTGLSTGELFF
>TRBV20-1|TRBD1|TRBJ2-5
CSARTADRVTQYF
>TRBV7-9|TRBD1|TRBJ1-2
CASSLARDSPSYGYTF
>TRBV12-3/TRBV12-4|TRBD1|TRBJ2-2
CASRQQGVVTGELFF
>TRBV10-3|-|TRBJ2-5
CAISEPEETQYF
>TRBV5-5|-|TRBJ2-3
CASSLPRVSSTDTQYF
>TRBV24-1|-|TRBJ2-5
CATSERQNQETQYF
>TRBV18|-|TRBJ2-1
CASSRRDWKYNEQFF
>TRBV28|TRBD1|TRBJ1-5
CASTIYGQGRNQPQHF
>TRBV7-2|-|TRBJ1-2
CASSFTGVQGGYTF